These 30 T cell receptor beta chains were sequenced from one sample in a study of cytomegalovirus exposure and HLA in healthy donors. Both 60 Vbeta primers and 13 Jbeta primers went into the PCR. Only in-frame clones appear in the TCRdb table, and some are missing; sequencing was by immunoSEQ multiplex PCR. The sample holds some 100,000 clones, about four fifths seen once. The sample was PBMCs. The source is a female donor in good health and CMV-seropositive.

This clone was counted a few times. The V and J genes are TRBV5-4 and TRBJ2-1; 7 bases are shared with TRBD2. Germline trimming cut 0 bases from V and 8 bases from J; bases unmatched to any gene: 2. The CDR3 is 13 amino acids. Germline V gene lookup returns CDR1 SGHNT and CDR2 YYREEE (reference sequence). The CDR3 DNA sequence: TGTGCCAGCAGCTTGGCGGCGGGGGATGAGCAGTTCTTC. Translation: CASSLAAGDEQFF.

This clone was picked up one time. The genes are TRBV18 and TRBJ2-7; 7 nucleotides line up with TRBD1. This CDR3 contains 16 residues. Per germline, CDR1 KGHSH and CDR2 LQKENI. V gave up 6 bases and J gave up 4 bases; unmatched junction bases: 15. The CDR3 nucleotides read TGTGCCAGCTCCCTAAATCAGGGACAGAGGACGTACGAGCAGTACTTC. This gives the protein CASSLNQGQRTYEQYF.

J is TRBJ2-7 and V is TRBV30; D gene ambiguous. The CDR3 is 15 amino acids. CDR1 is GTSNPN, CDR2 SVGIG, per germline (reference sequence). V was shortened by 3 bases and J by 1 base, with 16 bases between the two germline ends. The CDR3: CAWRSLSGKSYEQYF. The DNA of the CDR3 is TGTGCCTGGAGGAGCCTTTCAGGAAAATCCTACGAGCAGTACTTC.

This clone was seen a few times. J is TRBJ1-1 and V is TRBV7-6, with D hard to call. This CDR3 comprises 14 residues. Germline assignment: CDR1 SGHVS and CDR2 FNYEAQ. Trimming left V 8 bases short and J 4 bases short, with 17 bases between. The CDR3, as DNA: TGTGCCAGCCAAACCTACCCCGTACCCACTGAAGCTTTCTTT. Amino acids: CASQTYPVPTEAFF. Full variable domain (remainder filled in from reference TRBV7-6 and TRBJ1-1): GAGVSQSPRYKVTKRGQDVALRCDPISGHVSLYWYRQALGQGPEFLTYFNYEAQQDKSGLPNDRFSAERPEGSISTLTIQRTEQRDSAMYRCASQTYPVPTEAFFGQGTRLTVV.

This clone has only one observation. This chain joins TRBV29-1 and TRBJ2-1; TRBD2 agrees at 12 bases. Looked up from germline, CDR1 is SQVTM and CDR2 is ANQGSEA. CDR3 length equals 14 residues. The ends lost 7 bases at V and 9 bases at J; junction bases unmatched: 10. The CDR3 DNA reads as TGCAGCGCCGAGGGGCTAGCGGGAGGGGTTGAGCAGTTCTTC. It encodes CSAEGLAGGVEQFF.

Concerning this clone itself: The germline gene is not matched at one end of the junction; a read error may be the cause. The gene calls are TRBV7-8 and TRBJ2-7, with no clear D. Germline CDR1 and CDR2: SGHVS and FQNEAQ. The CDR3 is made up of 17 amino acids. CDR3 in DNA: TGTGCCAGCAGCTTATTATCGAGTATTTCGAGCTCCTACGAGCGGTACTTC. Protein product: CASSLLSSISSSYERYF.

The chain links TRBV5-1 to TRBJ2-3; D gene uncertain. Trimming took off 4 bases at V and 5 bases at J, with 11 bases between the two ends. CDR3 length: 13 residues. CDR1 and CDR2 from the germline V gene are SGHRS and YFSETQ. CDR3 coding DNA: TGCGCCAGCAGCCCGGTGGCGGTAGATACGCAGTATTTT. Its protein product is CASSPVAVDTQYF.

CDR3 nucleotide sequence: TGTGCCAGCAGCTTAGGGCCCACAGGGGAAAACATTCAGTACTTC. Translated, it gives CASSLGPTGENIQYF. The rearrangement joins TRBV7-2 to TRBJ2-4; 7 bases fit TRBD1. The CDR3 contains 15 residues. V was pared by 1 base and J by 5 bases, with 5 bases of the junction left unmatched. Germline lookup yields CDR1 SGHTA and CDR2 FQGNSA.

The chain uses TRBV11-2 and TRBJ2-5; 10 bases are shared with TRBD2. The CDR3 runs 14 residues. V shed 7 bases, J shed 2 bases, and the junction held 4 bases outside the gene matches. Per the germline V gene, CDR1 is SGHAT and CDR2 is FQNNGV. In DNA, the CDR3 is TGTGCCAGCACCGGGACTAGCGAACAAGAGACCCAGTACTTC. Translating it yields CASTGTSEQETQYF.

J is TRBJ1-1 and V is TRBV30, with a possible D match to TRBD1 (5 bases). CDR1 and CDR2 (germline): GTSNPN, SVGIG (reference sequence). V dropped 2 bases and J dropped 3 bases, with 7 bases sitting between them. The CDR3 runs to 12 residues. The CDR3 coding sequence is TGTGCCTGGAGTAAGACAGACACTGAAGCTTTCTTT. It yields the protein CAWSKTDTEAFF.

This sequence joins TRBV5-4 and TRBJ2-2, with 11 bases fitting TRBD2. Germline values: CDR1 SGHNT, CDR2 YYREEE (reference sequence). CDR3 length: 19 amino acids. J was trimmed by 8 bases and V by 4 bases; bases with no gene match: 19. CDR3 nucleotides: TGTGCCAGCAGCCCTGACCTCAAACTAGCGGGGGCGCCGGGGGGGGAGCTGTTTTTT. Protein: CASSPDLKLAGAPGGELFF.

V and J are TRBV5-4 and TRBJ2-3; D is possibly TRBD1 (5 bases). The germline V gene has CDR1 SGHNT and CDR2 YYREEE (reference sequence). Trimming took off 4 bases at V and 2 bases at J, with 17 bases between the two ends. The CDR3 covers 16 residues. The CDR3 sequence: CASSPSGGRDTDTQYF. CDR3 nucleotide sequence: TGTGCCAGCAGCCCCTCGGGCGGCAGGGACACAGATACGCAGTATTTT.

The genes are TRBV10-2 and TRBJ2-1; the match to TRBD2 covers 9 bases. CDR1 is WSHSY and CDR2 is SAAADI in the germline V gene. J lost 0 bases, V lost 3 bases, and 3 bases had no gene match. CDR3 length equals 16 residues. The CDR3 reads CASSDLAGSSYNEQFF. CDR3 nucleotides: TGCGCCAGCAGTGATCTAGCGGGGAGCTCCTACAATGAGCAGTTCTTC.

V gene TRBV5-5 combines with J gene TRBJ2-1, with 8 nucleotides matching TRBD2. Germline V CDR1 and CDR2: SGHKS, YYEKEE (reference sequence). The CDR3 contains 14 residues. The trim removed 0 bases at V and 9 bases at J, leaving 5 bases unmatched. The CDR3 bases are TGTGCCAGCAGCTTGGCGGGAGGGCCGGGTGAGCAGTTCTTC. This encodes CASSLAGGPGEQFF.

J is TRBJ2-3 and V is TRBV9; 8 bases agree with TRBD2. There are 15 residues in the CDR3. V was clipped by 0 bases and J by 3 bases; unmatched bases: 3. Germline CDR1 is SGDLS and CDR2 is YYNGEE. CDR3 in amino acids: CASSVAGGETDTQYF. CDR3 coding DNA: TGTGCCAGCAGCGTAGCGGGGGGGGAAACAGATACGCAGTATTTT. The full variable domain, completed using reference TRBV9 and TRBJ2-3, is DSGVTQTPKHLITATGQRVTLRCSPRSGDLSVYWYQQSLDQGLQFLIQYYNGEERAKGNILERFSAQQFPDLHSELNLSSLELGDSALYFCASSVAGGETDTQYFGPGTRLTVL.

J is TRBJ2-1 and V is TRBV5-1; the match to TRBD1 covers 7 bases. The CDR3 has 14 amino acids. V lost 4 bases to trimming and J lost 4 bases; unmatched junction nucleotides: 5. The germline V gene has CDR1 SGHRS and CDR2 YFSETQ. CDR3 protein: CASSRPGQYNEQFF. CDR3 bases: TGCGCCAGCAGCCGCCCGGGACAGTACAATGAGCAGTTCTTC.

V is TRBV6-5 and J is TRBJ2-7; TRBD1 is a possible D gene (6 bases). Germline V gene lookup returns CDR1 MNHEY and CDR2 SVGAGI. The CDR3 is 13 residues long. The germline V and J ends were trimmed by 5 bases and 5 bases, with 13 bases remaining between them. CDR3 amino acids: CASSGGPWDEQYF. CDR3 coding DNA: TGTGCCAGCAGTGGGGGCCCTTGGGACGAGCAGTACTTC.

To note about this clone: One junction end does not reproduce the germline sequence, and a read error may be involved. The rearrangement uses TRBV7-9 and TRBJ1-1; D is uncertain. CDR1 and CDR2 from the germline V gene are SEHNR and FQNEAQ (reference sequence). The CDR3 has 13 residues. CDR3 nucleotide sequence: TGTTCCAGCAGCTTGGTACAGAACACTGAAGCTTTCTTT. Its protein product is CSSSLVQNTEAFF.

This clone has a handful of counts. This chain links TRBV4-3 with TRBJ1-3, with TRBD1 as a possible D gene (6 bases). The CDR3 spans 17 residues. Trimming stripped 1 base from V and 2 bases from J, with 15 bases between. Germline V lookup: CDR1 LGHNA, CDR2 YSLEER. The CDR3 nucleotides are TGCGCCAGCAGCCAAGTTCCGGGACATAACCCTGGAAACACCATATATTTT. Its translation is CASSQVPGHNPGNTIYF.

The chain carries TRBV19 and TRBJ1-1, with 9 nucleotides matching TRBD1. Per germline, CDR1 LNHDA and CDR2 SQIVND (reference sequence). Trimming removed 2 bases from V and 4 bases from J; junction bases left unmatched: 2. The CDR3 covers 14 residues. The CDR3 region has the DNA TGTGCCAGTAGTATATCGGACAGGGGCACTGAAGCTTTCTTT. Its protein product is CASSISDRGTEAFF.

The CDR3 loop is CASSILTGITEAFF. Written as DNA, the CDR3 is TGCGCCAGCAGTATACTGACAGGGATCACTGAAGCTTTCTTT. The gene calls are TRBV4-1 and TRBJ1-1, with 7 bases lining up with TRBD1. CDR3 size: 14 residues. Looked up from germline, CDR1 is MGHRA and CDR2 is YSYEKL. After removal of 6 bases from V and 4 bases from J, the junction contained 8 bases not matched to a gene.

The CDR3, as DNA: TGTGCCAGCTCATCGGGACTCCTTAGGGATGAGCAGTTCTTC. Translating it yields CASSSGLLRDEQFF. The chain links TRBV18 to TRBJ2-1; possibly TRBD2 for D (6 bases). The germline V gene has CDR1 KGHSH and CDR2 LQKENI. There are 14 residues in the CDR3. The germline V and J ends were trimmed by 5 bases and 8 bases, with 16 bases remaining between them.

This chain's CDR3 is CASSPSGGGNTIYF. DNA of the CDR3: TGTGCCAGCAGCCCCTCAGGGGGCGGAAACACCATATATTTT. The rearrangement uses TRBV7-9 and TRBJ1-3; 8 bases agree with TRBD1. The ends lost 5 bases at V and 4 bases at J; junction bases unmatched: 4. CDR1 SEHNR and CDR2 FQNEAQ come from the germline V gene (reference sequence). The CDR3 has 14 amino acids.

The chain joins TRBV19 to TRBJ1-3, with TRBD1 matching 7 bases. The germline V gene encodes CDR1 LNHDA and CDR2 SQIVND (reference sequence). The V and J ends lost 7 bases and 4 bases, in that order; junction bases with no gene match: 13. The CDR3 has 16 residues. CDR3 residues: CASTIGRGPRGNTIYF. DNA of the CDR3: TGTGCCAGTACCATCGGGAGGGGGCCGAGGGGAAACACCATATATTTT.

This chain connects TRBV6-1 to TRBJ1-4; 7 nucleotides line up with TRBD1. There are 14 residues in the CDR3. CDR1 and CDR2 (germline): MNHNS, SASEGT. V was pared by 2 bases and J by 5 bases, with 2 bases of the junction left unmatched. This CDR3 is CASSERGGNEKLFF. Written as DNA, the CDR3 is TGTGCCAGCAGTGAACGAGGGGGCAATGAAAAACTGTTTTTT.

J is TRBJ1-2 and V is TRBV30; D not resolved. In germline, CDR1 is GTSNPN, CDR2 SVGIG (reference sequence). The ends were cut back, 2 bases at V and 0 bases at J, with 10 bases in the middle. The CDR3 is 14 amino acids. As DNA, the CDR3 is TGTGCCTGGAGTCATACGCCAGCTAACTATGGCTACACCTTC. Translation: CAWSHTPANYGYTF.

This rearrangement joins TRBV10-2 to TRBJ1-5; weak D call: TRBD1 (6 bases). In germline, CDR1 is WSHSY, CDR2 SAAADI. V lost 2 bases and J 4 bases, leaving 18 bases between the germline ends. The CDR3 extends over 17 amino acids. The CDR3 spells CASSENPRQDANQPQHF. The CDR3 DNA is TGCGCCAGCAGTGAGAACCCTCGACAGGACGCTAATCAGCCCCAGCATTTT.

The chain has TRBV29-1 and TRBJ1-3; 7 bases are a match to TRBD1. Trimming cost V 7 bases and J 0 bases; bases outside gene matches: 6. Germline V gene data show CDR1 as SQVTM and CDR2 as ANQGSEA. The CDR3 consists of 14 residues. The CDR3 spells CSGRTGTSGNTIYF. In nucleotides, the CDR3 is TGCAGCGGCAGGACAGGAACCTCTGGAAACACCATATATTTT.

This clone was observed a handful of times. The V call is TRBV9, the J call TRBJ2-2; 8 positions agree with TRBD2. The CDR3 totals 14 residues. The junction had 3 bases not matched to a gene; V was cut back by 4 bases and J by 4 bases. The germline V gene has CDR1 SGDLS and CDR2 YYNGEE. CDR3 region: CASSPRGGTGELFF. CDR3 DNA: TGTGCCAGCAGCCCCCGGGGGGGCACCGGGGAGCTGTTTTTT.

The V gene is TRBV11-2, the J gene TRBJ2-3; D is perhaps TRBD2 (5 bases). The CDR3 has 16 amino acids. Trimming removed 7 bases at V and 0 bases at J, with 17 bases between. Germline CDR1 SGHAT, CDR2 FQNNGV. In DNA form, the CDR3 reads TGTGCCAGCACCCCCGGGGTGAGGGCTAGCACAGATACGCAGTATTTT. Its protein is CASTPGVRASTDTQYF. The full variable domain, its missing parts supplied by reference TRBV11-2 and TRBJ2-3, is EAGVAQSPRYKIIEKRQSVAFWCNPISGHATLYWYQQILGQGPKLLIQFQNNGVVDDSQLPKDRFSAERLKGVDSTLKIQPAKLEDSAVYLCASTPGVRASTDTQYFGPGTRLTVL.